This T cell receptor beta chain was retrieved from a study of siplizumab effects on memory and regulatory T cells. A note on this clone: Its ends do not fully match the called genes, so a read error is possible.

Clones were read by immunoSEQ multiplex PCR, and TCRdb kept only the in-frame ones, dropping some. The profile covers tens of thousands of clones, with approximately 84% appearing a single time and around 0.3% taken by the ten largest. CDR1 is ENHRY, CDR2 SYGVKD, per germline. The length of the CDR3 is 13 residues. The sequence derives from a human donor in good health. The sequencing sample was made of naive CD8+ T cells sorted from blood. The rearrangement joins TRBV10-3 to TRBJ1-1, with 8 bases identical to TRBD1. The chain's CDR3 is CAIRDRVNTEAFF. DNA for the CDR3: TGTGCCATCAGGGACAGGGTGAATACTGAAGCTTTCTTT.